A single sample is the source of the 21 T cell receptor beta chains below, sequenced in a study of CD8+ T cells in alopecia areata (dated by TCRdb to the late 2010s). This sample's time point label indicates: about 5 months on oral tofacitinib. The treatment or condition tag for this specimen amounts to: oral pan-JAK inhibitor, 5-10 mg twice daily. Library preparation employed the immunoSEQ multiplex PCR assay. RNA was extracted from all samples and reverse transcribed into cDNA as template for TCR sequencing. This is the immuneACCESS table as TCRdb keeps it, with only in-frame sequences that have V and J called. A part of the clones is gone; compared with another copy, unresolved V genes explain less than half, and the rest is unexplained. For this sample there are some 170,000 clones; about 53% appear just once. Together, the top ten hold 10% to 12% of the sample. The source material was CD8+ T cells sorted from blood, sampled at week 24, from a patient treated with tofacitinib. Every receptor here comes from a human donor with alopecia areata.

This chain joins TRBV11-2 and TRBJ2-7, with a possible D match to TRBD2 (6 bases). The CDR3 runs to 18 residues. The germline V gene encodes CDR1 SGHAT and CDR2 FQNNGV. V gave up 1 base and J gave up 2 bases, with 21 bases separating them. The CDR3 bases are TGTGCCAGCAGCTTAGGTGGAGGGTTTCGCCCAGACCCCTACGAGCAGTACTTC. This translates into CASSLGGGFRPDPYEQYF.

The chain has TRBV6-1 and TRBJ1-2, with 8 bases that match TRBD1. The length of the CDR3 is 15 residues. V lost 0 bases to trimming and J lost 8 bases; unmatched junction nucleotides: 8. Germline lookup yields CDR1 MNHNS and CDR2 SASEGT. CDR3 bases: TGTGCCAGCAGTGAAGCCGGGGACAGGTCGTGGGGCTACACCTTC. This sequence encodes CASSEAGDRSWGYTF.

There are a few counts of this clone. The same CDR3 arises from other DNA sequences in this sample as well. The genes are TRBV27 and TRBJ2-1, with D perhaps assigned TRBD1 or TRBD2 (5 bases each). Per germline, CDR1 MNHEY and CDR2 SMNVEV (reference sequence). The V gene lost 4 bases and the J gene lost 6 bases, with 13 bases spanning the gap. This CDR3 contains 14 residues. In DNA form, the CDR3 reads TGTGCCAGCAGTTACGTGGGGGACCCCAATGAGCAGTTCTTC. It yields the protein CASSYVGDPNEQFF.

This chain uses TRBV19 with TRBJ2-5, with D uncertain. CDR3 length: 15 amino acids. CDR1 is LNHDA, CDR2 SQIVND, per germline (reference sequence). The V and J ends lost 1 base and 2 bases respectively, with 11 bases between them. The CDR3 DNA reads TGTGCCAGTAGTATAGGGCCAGGCGATCAAGAGACCCAGTACTTC. Residues: CASSIGPGDQETQYF. Variable domain in full (rest from reference TRBV19 and TRBJ2-5): DGGITQSPKYLFRKEGQNVTLSCEQNLNHDAMYWYRQDPGQGLRLIYYSQIVNDFQKGDIAEGYSVSREKKESFPLTVTSAQKNPTAFYLCASSIGPGDQETQYFGPGTRLLVL.

The chain joins TRBV12-5 to TRBJ1-6, with 8 nucleotides matching TRBD1. The trim removed 6 bases at V and 10 bases at J, leaving 11 bases unmatched. The CDR3 contains 15 residues. CDR1 LGHNT and CDR2 FRNRAP come from the germline V gene. CDR3 nucleotide sequence: TGTGCTAGTGGAAGAGTGGGGACAGGACGATCACCCCTCCACTTT. Amino acids: CASGRVGTGRSPLHF.

V gene TRBV11-2 combines with J gene TRBJ2-5, with D possibly being TRBD1 or TRBD2 (5 bases each). Trimming took off 7 bases at V and 4 bases at J, with 10 bases between the two ends. Germline CDR1 SGHAT, CDR2 FQNNGV. The CDR3 runs 12 residues. The CDR3 protein is CASTQGPETQYF. In DNA, the CDR3 is TGTGCCAGCACCCAGGGACCAGAGACCCAGTACTTC.

J is TRBJ2-7 and V is TRBV2; 7 nucleotides align to TRBD1. CDR3 length: 13 amino acids. Losses at the gene ends were 1 base for V and 5 bases for J; bases not matched to a gene: 2. The V gene's germline CDR1 is SNHLY and CDR2 FYNNEI. The CDR3 sequence: CASSEVGTDEQYF. In DNA form, the CDR3 reads TGTGCCAGCAGTGAAGTTGGGACAGACGAGCAGTACTTC.

The J gene is TRBJ2-2, the V gene TRBV5-6; D not resolved. Germline V lookup: CDR1 SGHDT, CDR2 YYEEEE. This CDR3 comprises 14 residues. Trimming removed 0 bases from V and 7 bases from J, with 10 bases in between. CDR3 DNA: TGTGCCAGCAGCTTGGGGGCGTCGATCGGGGAGCTGTTTTTT. It translates to CASSLGASIGELFF.

The gene calls are TRBV29-1 and TRBJ2-7; D might be TRBD2 (7 bases). Trimming removed 3 bases at V and 2 bases at J, with 11 bases between. This CDR3 contains 13 residues. Germline V gives CDR1 SQVTM, CDR2 ANQGSEA. The CDR3 DNA follows: TGCAGCGTTGAGGGGGGGGCAACCTACGAGCAGTACTTC. Translated: CSVEGGATYEQYF.

The chain recombines TRBV25-1 with TRBJ1-4; possibly TRBD1 for D (6 bases). This CDR3 region has 16 residues. Germline V lookup: CDR1 MGHDK, CDR2 SYGVNS. V was pared by 6 bases and J by 1 base, with 15 bases between. The CDR3 sequence is CASREGERGTNEKLFF. DNA for the CDR3: TGTGCCAGCAGGGAGGGGGAAAGAGGAACTAATGAAAAACTGTTTTTT.

This clone has a handful of counts. The CDR3 nucleotides read TGCAGCGTTTTAACTAGCGGGGAAGAAGAGCAGTACTTC. Protein product: CSVLTSGEEEQYF. The J gene is TRBJ2-7, the V gene TRBV29-1; 10 bases are shared with TRBD2. Unmatched junction bases numbered 8, after V lost 5 bases and J lost 7 bases. This CDR3 is 13 amino acids long. Germline-derived CDR1 and CDR2 are SQVTM and ANQGSEA.

The chain carries TRBV27 and TRBJ2-3, with D perhaps matching TRBD1 (6 bases). The CDR3 has 14 residues. Germline V lookup: CDR1 MNHEY, CDR2 SMNVEV (reference sequence). V lost 6 bases to trimming and J lost 0 bases, with 10 bases between them. CDR3 in amino acids: CASRGAISTDTQYF. CDR3 DNA: TGTGCCAGCAGGGGGGCTATAAGCACAGATACGCAGTATTTT.

This chain links TRBV7-9 with TRBJ1-6, with 7 bases that match TRBD1. Germline assignment: CDR1 SEHNR and CDR2 FQNEAQ (reference sequence). This CDR3 has 15 amino acids. Germline trimming cut 1 base from V and 10 bases from J; bases unmatched to any gene: 7. CDR3 coding DNA: TGTGCCAGCAGCTTAGGACAGGGAGCGAGGTCACCCCTCCACTTT. Translating gives CASSLGQGARSPLHF.

This clone has a handful of counts. The rearrangement joins TRBV27 to TRBJ1-2; the D gene is possibly TRBD1 (6 bases). CDR3 length: 12 residues. CDR1 and CDR2 from the germline V gene are MNHEY and SMNVEV (reference sequence). V lost 2 bases and J 10 bases, leaving 11 bases between the germline ends. For the CDR3, the DNA is TGTGCCAGCAGTTTAACCGGGACAACCTACACCTTC. Protein: CASSLTGTTYTF.

The chain links TRBV29-1 to TRBJ2-3, with no clear D. The V end lost 7 bases, the J end lost 1 base, and 15 bases lay between the germline ends. The germline CDR1 and CDR2 sequences are SQVTM and ANQGSEA. The CDR3 extends over 14 amino acids. CDR3 nucleotides: TGCAGCGCCAAAGGGATATCCGGCACAGATACGCAGTATTTT. Residues: CSAKGISGTDTQYF.

The chain is built from TRBV4-3 and TRBJ2-7; 7 bases are a match to TRBD2. Trimming removed 0 bases from V and 4 bases from J; junction bases left unmatched: 3. The CDR3 spans 14 residues. Germline CDR1 LGHNA, CDR2 YSLEER. The CDR3 DNA reads TGCGCCAGCAGCCAAGATGGAGCGGGGTACGAGCAGTACTTC. Its protein is CASSQDGAGYEQYF.

This clone has more than one count but fewer than ten. The V gene is TRBV30, the J gene TRBJ1-2, with no clear D. V gave up 0 bases and J gave up 6 bases, with 11 bases separating them. The CDR3 is 13 amino acids. Germline CDR1 is GTSNPN and CDR2 is SVGIG (reference sequence). The CDR3, as DNA: TGTGCCTGGAGTGTAAGTTTCGGCGATGGCTACACCTTC. As protein: CAWSVSFGDGYTF.

V usage is TRBV4-2 and J usage is TRBJ2-7; D ambiguous. The CDR3 extends over 15 amino acids. V was shortened by 0 bases and J by 3 bases, with 12 bases between the two germline ends. CDR1 is LGHNA, CDR2 YNFKEQ, per germline. CDR3: CASSQDNGQGYEQYF. CDR3 DNA sequence: TGTGCCAGCAGCCAAGATAATGGGCAAGGCTACGAGCAGTACTTC.

This clone was counted once. The chain links TRBV4-3 to TRBJ2-3, with D perhaps TRBD1 or TRBD2 (6 bases each). This CDR3 contains 15 residues. Germline lookup yields CDR1 LGHNA and CDR2 YSLEER. V was cut by 0 bases and J by 4 bases, with 11 bases left in between. CDR3 bases: TGCGCCAGCAGCCAAGATCCGGGGGCACCAGATACGCAGTATTTT. It codes for CASSQDPGAPDTQYF.

The genes are TRBV4-1 and TRBJ2-7; 7 bases map to TRBD2. The germline gives CDR1 MGHRA, CDR2 YSYEKL. This CDR3 has 14 amino acids. With 1 base clipped from V and 2 bases from J, the junction kept 2 bases outside the gene matches. CDR3 in amino acids: CASSQGGGPYEQYF. For the CDR3, the DNA is TGCGCCAGCAGCCAAGGGGGGGGTCCCTACGAGCAGTACTTC.

This clone has a handful of counts. The chain is built from TRBV30 and TRBJ2-2; a weak D match, TRBD2 (5 bases). Germline V gene data show CDR1 as GTSNPN and CDR2 as SVGIG (reference sequence). Trimming cost V 4 bases and J 7 bases, with 7 bases left between them. The CDR3 totals 11 residues. CDR3 loop: CAWTAGGELFF. In DNA, the CDR3 is TGTGCCTGGACGGCGGGCGGGGAGCTGTTTTTT.